Following are 27 T cell receptor beta chains from one sample sequenced in a study of human T cells and chemical hapten exposure (dated by TCRdb to about 2021). The library was made by RACE. Reads for this sample came from a NextSeq 500. TCRdb reprocessing: public reads trimmed at Q25 with fastp, clones called with MiXCR, in-frame beta chains kept. Identical CDR3 proteins give one entry, which carries the most common genes and DNA. The sample includes fewer than 95,000 distinct CDR3 sequences, with around 10% observed a single time. Of the sample, under 2.5% is held by the ten largest clones. This specimen's time point label, per the study, means: patch test 2, 6 weeks after DPC sensitization. The treatment or condition label, read with the paper, signifies: therapeutic diphenylcyclopropenone sensitization with weekly scalp DPC. The sample was whole blood, taken in connection with sensitization to the hapten diphenylcyclopropenone (DPC). These receptors all come from a man between 35 and 55 years old with alopecia areata. Some clones in this sample may be carry-over from other donors' samples.

J is TRBJ1-2 and V is TRBV6-4; 7 bases fit TRBD1. This CDR3 has 14 residues. Germline CDR1 reads MRHNA; CDR2 reads SNTAGT. Germline trimming cut 8 bases from V and 4 bases from J; bases unmatched to any gene: 10. The CDR3 DNA follows: TGTGCCAGCCCCCGGGACAGCATCTTCTATGGCTACACCTTC. Its translation is CASPRDSIFYGYTF.

This clonotype was recorded a few times. V gene TRBV7-8 combines with J gene TRBJ2-1; 15 bases map to TRBD2. Germline trimming cut 2 bases from V and 6 bases from J; bases unmatched to any gene: 2. Germline V gives CDR1 SGHVS, CDR2 FQNEAQ. The CDR3 runs to 16 residues. The CDR3 region has the DNA TGTGCCAGCAGCTTAACGGGACTAGCGGGAGGCAATGAGCAGTTCTTC. Residues: CASSLTGLAGGNEQFF. The entire variable domain, with the rest obtained from reference TRBV7-8 and TRBJ2-1, is as follows: GAGVSQSPRYKVAKRGQDVALRCDPISGHVSLFWYQQALGQGPEFLTYFQNEAQLDKSGLPSDRFFAERPEGSVSTLKIQRTQQEDSAVYLCASSLTGLAGGNEQFFGPGTRLTVL.

This clonotype came up many times. This chain uses TRBV3-1 with TRBJ2-1; TRBD2 matches at 8 bases. This CDR3 region has 19 residues. Germline CDR1 reads LGHDT; CDR2 reads YNNKEL (reference sequence). Germline trimming cut 1 base from V and 6 bases from J; bases unmatched to any gene: 17. CDR3 in DNA: TGTGCCAGCAGCCAAGTCGCAGTATTAAGCGGGAGTCGGAGCAATGAGCAGTTCTTC. Residues: CASSQVAVLSGSRSNEQFF.

In this sample, this clonotype turned up a few times. J is TRBJ1-4 and V is TRBV12-3 or TRBV12-4; a possible D gene is TRBD1 (6 bases). This CDR3 is built from 14 residues. Trimming left V 6 bases short and J 8 bases short, with 16 bases between. CDR3 protein: CASSHGQLEEKLFF. The DNA of the CDR3 is TGTGCCAGCAGCCACGGACAGTTGGAGGAAAAACTGTTTTTT.

This rearrangement joins TRBV24-1 to TRBJ2-1, with 7 bases aligning to TRBD2. The CDR3 extends over 14 amino acids. Germline assignment: CDR1 KGHDR and CDR2 SFDVKD. V was clipped by 4 bases and J by 6 bases; unmatched bases: 5. The CDR3 protein is CATSEGEGLNEQFF. The CDR3 coding sequence is TGTGCCACCAGTGAGGGGGAGGGCCTCAATGAGCAGTTCTTC.

This clonotype was seen only a few times. The gene calls are TRBV10-3 and TRBJ2-3, with D maybe TRBD1 (6 bases). The germline CDR1 and CDR2 sequences are ENHRY and SYGVKD. The CDR3 covers 14 residues. Trimming cost V 8 bases and J 1 base, with 13 bases left between them. The CDR3 spells CAISYPGGTDTQYF. Written as DNA, the CDR3 is TGTGCCATCTCTTACCCAGGGGGCACAGATACGCAGTATTTT.

This clonotype turned up a few times. The rearrangement uses TRBV5-1 and TRBJ2-1; maybe TRBD1 (5 bases). Germline V lookup: CDR1 SGHRS, CDR2 YFSETQ. V lost 1 base and J lost 2, with 10 bases in between. This CDR3 has 15 amino acids. The DNA for the CDR3 is TGCGCCAGCAGCTTGACAGGAAGAGCCTACAATGAGCAGTTCTTC. This translates into CASSLTGRAYNEQFF.

The V gene is TRBV3-1, the J gene TRBJ2-4; 7 bases align to TRBD2. Germline loops: CDR1 LGHDT, CDR2 YNNKEL (reference sequence). CDR3 length: 15 amino acids. J was trimmed by 1 base and V by 5 bases; bases with no gene match: 5. The CDR3 region has the DNA TGTGCCAGCAGCGCCTGGCGGGGGGCCAAAAACATTCAGTACTTC. This encodes CASSAWRGAKNIQYF.

This clonotype was observed a few times. The V and J genes are TRBV18 and TRBJ2-2; unclear D gene. This CDR3 has 13 residues. Germline lookup yields CDR1 KGHSH and CDR2 LQKENI. V shed 3 bases and J shed 7 bases, with 9 bases lying between them. The CDR3 DNA follows: TGTGCCAGCTCACCGACCTGGGACGGGGAGCTGTTTTTT. The encoded protein is CASSPTWDGELFF.

The chain links TRBV3-1 to TRBJ2-1; 12 bases are a match to TRBD2. Trimming at V came to 1 base and at J to 7 bases, leaving 5 bases not matched to a gene. The germline CDR1 and CDR2 sequences are LGHDT and YNNKEL (reference sequence). The CDR3 has 16 residues. CDR3 sequence (DNA): TGTGCCAGCAGCCAAGCAGCTAGCGGGGGGGGAAATGAGCAGTTCTTC. Translation: CASSQAASGGGNEQFF.

This chain joins TRBV6-2 or TRBV6-3 and TRBJ2-7; 7 positions match TRBD1. V lost 10 bases, J lost 6 bases, and 24 bases stayed unmatched. The CDR3 covers 17 residues. The V gene's germline CDR1 is MNHEY and CDR2 SVGEGT. CDR3 DNA: TGTGCCACGTCCCCCCGATCTTCACAGGGGAAGGTCGGCGAGCAGTACTTC. It yields the protein CATSPRSSQGKVGEQYF.

This clonotype was recorded a few times. The chain carries TRBV14 and TRBJ2-2; 7 bases line up with TRBD2. The CDR3 totals 15 residues. Germline CDR1 is SGHDN and CDR2 is FVKESK. Trimming took 4 bases from V and 1 from J; bases not matched to a gene: 3. CDR3 DNA sequence: TGTGCCAGCAGCCCAGCGGGATTGAACACCGGGGAGCTGTTTTTT. Amino acid sequence: CASSPAGLNTGELFF.

This clonotype turned up a few times. V gene TRBV27 combines with J gene TRBJ1-5; 9 bases match TRBD1. Per the germline V gene, CDR1 is MNHEY and CDR2 is SMNVEV (reference sequence). This CDR3 comprises 15 residues. J gave up 2 bases and V 6 bases, and 5 bases lay outside the gene matches. The CDR3 spells CASRPGQGGNQPQHF. DNA for the CDR3: TGTGCCAGCAGACCGGGACAGGGAGGCAATCAGCCCCAGCATTTT.

This clonotype was detected ten times or more. The CDR3 DNA is TGCAGCGTCCCCGGGGGCGACAGGGTGGAGGGTGAGCAGTTCTTC. Translating gives CSVPGGDRVEGEQFF. The rearrangement joins TRBV29-1 to TRBJ2-1, with a tentative D call TRBD1 (7 bases). The V gene's germline CDR1 is SQVTM and CDR2 ANQGSEA. The CDR3 covers 15 residues. V was clipped by 6 bases and J by 9 bases, with 24 bases between them.

This clonotype was seen repeatedly, ten times or more. The chain employs TRBV12-3 or TRBV12-4 and TRBJ2-5; the D gene is possibly TRBD1 (6 bases). The CDR3 runs 14 residues. Trimming took 3 bases from V and 1 from J, leaving 9 bases between them. CDR3 in amino acids: CASSFLTGQETQYF. The CDR3 region has the DNA TGTGCCAGCAGTTTCCTGACAGGCCAAGAGACCCAGTACTTC.

This clonotype has a handful of counts. The genes are TRBV7-9 and TRBJ2-6; tentatively, D is TRBD2 (6 bases). With 4 bases removed from V and 3 bases from J, the gap between germline ends came to 13 bases. The CDR3 contains 16 residues. Per the germline V gene, CDR1 is SEHNR and CDR2 is FQNEAQ (reference sequence). DNA of the CDR3: TGTGCCAGCAGCTCCCTGGGGGGAGGTGGGGCCAACGTCCTGACTTTC. This encodes CASSSLGGGGANVLTF.

Only a few counts were recorded for this clonotype. V usage is TRBV7-6 and J usage is TRBJ2-1; 13 bases map to TRBD2. The CDR3 is made up of 16 amino acids. CDR1 and CDR2 from the germline V gene are SGHVS and FNYEAQ. J lost 8 bases, V lost 5 bases, and 9 bases had no gene match. The CDR3 sequence: CASSRLAGGRVDEQFF. CDR3 bases: TGTGCCAGCAGCAGACTAGCGGGAGGCCGGGTGGATGAGCAGTTCTTC.

The V gene is TRBV14, the J gene TRBJ2-1; 8 nucleotides agree with TRBD2. The CDR3 contains 14 residues. With 4 bases clipped from V and 9 bases from J, the junction kept 8 bases outside the gene matches. Per germline, CDR1 SGHDN and CDR2 FVKESK. In DNA form, the CDR3 reads TGTGCCAGCAGCCTCAGCGGGAGTTTACCTGAGCAGTTCTTC. As protein: CASSLSGSLPEQFF.

Ten or more counts support this clonotype. The V call is TRBV5-6, the J call TRBJ2-7, with D perhaps matching TRBD2 (6 bases). Germline-derived CDR1 and CDR2 are SGHDT and YYEEEE. This CDR3 is 15 amino acids long. V gave up 4 bases and J gave up 7 bases, with 21 bases separating them. CDR3 loop: CASSPFAGQPREQYV. CDR3 coding DNA: TGTGCCAGCAGCCCCTTCGCGGGGCAGCCTAGGGAGCAGTACGTC.

This clonotype has just a few counts. The genes are TRBV4-1 and TRBJ1-4; no definite D call. Trimming removed 1 base from V and 0 bases from J, with 9 bases in between. The CDR3 is 16 residues long. Germline CDR1 reads MGHRA; CDR2 reads YSYEKL. CDR3: CASSQVWAATNEKLFF. The CDR3 bases are TGCGCCAGCAGCCAAGTATGGGCAGCAACTAATGAAAAACTGTTTTTT.

This clonotype was seen only a few times. This chain connects TRBV29-1 to TRBJ2-7; no definite D call. Trimming left V 4 bases short and J 0 bases short, with 4 bases between. CDR1 is SQVTM and CDR2 is ANQGSEA in the germline V gene. The CDR3 extends over 11 amino acids. The CDR3 DNA reads TGCAGCGTTGGCAGCTCCTACGAGCAGTACGTC. This gives the protein CSVGSSYEQYV.

This clonotype appeared a few times. The rearrangement uses TRBV2 and TRBJ2-2, with a weak D call TRBD1 (5 bases). The CDR3 totals 15 residues. Germline V lookup: CDR1 SNHLY, CDR2 FYNNEI. V was shortened by 2 bases and J by 1 base, with 8 bases between the two germline ends. This CDR3 is CASSESGLNTGELFF. Here the CDR3 DNA reads TGTGCCAGCAGTGAATCAGGGCTGAACACCGGGGAGCTGTTTTTT.

The gene calls are TRBV7-6 and TRBJ2-2, with 7 bases that match TRBD1. The V gene's germline CDR1 is SGHVS and CDR2 FNYEAQ. The trim removed 1 base at V and 5 bases at J, leaving 4 bases unmatched. The CDR3 is made up of 15 amino acids. This CDR3 reads CASSLEQGWTGELFF. The CDR3, as DNA: TGTGCCAGCAGCTTAGAACAGGGGTGGACCGGGGAGCTGTTTTTT.

This clonotype has a count of ten or more. The CDR3 DNA reads TGTGCCAGCAGTCCGAACCGGAAGGGGCCCCAGCATTTT. It codes for CASSPNRKGPQHF. V usage is TRBV6-1 and J usage is TRBJ1-5; no definite D call. The CDR3 sequence is 13 residues long. Trimming left V 5 bases short and J 9 bases short, with 14 bases between. CDR1 and CDR2 (germline): MNHNS, SASEGT.

This chain connects TRBV7-2 to TRBJ2-3; D is unresolved. V lost 6 bases and J 3 bases, leaving 22 bases between the germline ends. CDR3 size: 17 residues. Germline V CDR1 and CDR2: SGHTA, FQGNSA. For the CDR3, the DNA is TGTGCCAGCAGAAAAAAGCTTCGTCCAAACAGTACAGATACGCAGTATTTT. Its translation is CASRKKLRPNSTDTQYF. The full variable domain, with the rest looked up from reference TRBV7-2 and TRBJ2-3, is GAGVSQSPSNKVTEKGKDVELRCDPISGHTALYWYRQSLGQGLEFLIYFQGNSAPDKSGLPSDRFSAERTGGSVSTLTIQRTQQEDSAVYLCASRKKLRPNSTDTQYFGPGTRLTVL.

This clonotype was observed at least ten times. CDR3 DNA: TGTGCCAGCAGTTACTCGAGTAATCAGCCCCAGCATTTT. Residues: CASSYSSNQPQHF. V usage is TRBV6-5 and J usage is TRBJ1-5; D ambiguous. The CDR3 totals 13 residues. With 0 bases removed from V and 4 bases from J, the gap between germline ends came to 4 bases. Germline V gene sequence: CDR1 MNHEY, CDR2 SVGAGI.

In nucleotides, the CDR3 is TGCAGTGCCAGCTTGACAGGGCCCTTGGGCCCAGATACGCAGTATTTT. It specifies CSASLTGPLGPDTQYF. The chain joins TRBV20-1 to TRBJ2-3; 7 bases fit TRBD1. J lost 4 bases, V lost 6 bases, and 16 bases had no gene match. This CDR3 is 16 amino acids long. The V gene's germline CDR1 is DFQATT and CDR2 SNEGSKA (reference sequence).